Presented here are 19 T cell receptor beta chains from one specimen sequenced in a study of T cell repertoires in cytomegalovirus infection. TCRdb redid the calling of the reads with MiXCR, one entry per CDR3 protein. Counted here are approximately 76,000 distinct CDR3 sequences, 3% to 4.5% occurring once; the ten biggest clones make up 4% to 5.5%. The specimen was PBMCs. The receptors here all came from a human donor in good health (CMV status not recorded). Some clones in this sample may be carry-over from other donors' samples.

The sample holds many counts of this clonotype. This chain uses TRBV30 with TRBJ2-5; weak D call: TRBD1 (6 bases). V lost 2 bases and J 10 bases, leaving 20 bases between the germline ends. Per the germline V gene, CDR1 is GTSNPN and CDR2 is SVGIG (reference sequence). This CDR3 has 14 residues. CDR3 region: CAWSPGHPHGGQYF. DNA for the CDR3: TGTGCCTGGAGTCCGGGACACCCCCATGGTGGCCAGTACTTC.

The chain links TRBV7-2 to TRBJ2-3; TRBD2 agrees at 7 bases. Per the germline V gene, CDR1 is SGHTA and CDR2 is FQGNSA. CDR3 length: 17 residues. V trimming: 5 bases; J trimming: 5 bases; junction bases outside the gene matches: 16. The CDR3 region has the DNA TGTGCCAGCAGCGATCCCCGAGGGCGGGGGTTCGGAGATACGCAGTATTTT. It specifies CASSDPRGRGFGDTQYF.

This clonotype has just a few counts. This chain uses TRBV5-4 with TRBJ1-5; D uncertain. The CDR3 consists of 12 residues. V was trimmed by 4 bases and J by 6 bases, leaving 8 bases between them. The V gene's germline CDR1 is SGHNT and CDR2 YYREEE (reference sequence). The chain's CDR3 is CASSALGQPQHF. DNA of the CDR3: TGTGCCAGCAGCGCACTTGGTCAGCCCCAGCATTTT.

The sample holds many counts of this clonotype. V is TRBV7-8 and J is TRBJ1-3; no definite D call. Per the germline V gene, CDR1 is SGHVS and CDR2 is FQNEAQ. Trimming pared 4 bases from V and 2 bases from J, leaving 15 bases between. The CDR3 is 16 residues long. The CDR3 reads CASSSRWRNPGNTIYF. CDR3 DNA: TGTGCCAGCAGCTCCCGCTGGAGGAACCCTGGAAACACCATATATTTT.

This clonotype has ten or more counts. The J gene is TRBJ1-1, the V gene TRBV19; the D gene is possibly TRBD1 (5 bases). CDR1 and CDR2 (germline): LNHDA, SQIVND (reference sequence). The CDR3 is 16 amino acids. The V end was cut by 5 bases, the J end by 0 bases, with 16 bases between. The CDR3 DNA reads TGTGCCAGTAGTGTACGACAGCTTACCATGAACACTGAAGCTTTCTTT. Amino acids: CASSVRQLTMNTEAFF.

There are many counts of this clonotype. The chain links TRBV12-3 or TRBV12-4 to TRBJ1-1, with D tentatively TRBD1 (5 bases). CDR3 length: 16 amino acids. The V gene lost 2 bases and the J gene lost 1 base, with 14 bases spanning the gap. CDR3: CASSLTGRGWNTEAFF. The CDR3 DNA sequence: TGTGCCAGCAGTTTAACGGGTAGGGGATGGAACACTGAAGCTTTCTTT.

This clonotype came up many times. This chain connects TRBV7-8 to TRBJ2-1, with TRBD2 matching over 8 bases. The CDR3 is made up of 16 amino acids. Germline V lookup: CDR1 SGHVS, CDR2 FQNEAQ. The trim removed 2 bases at V and 3 bases at J, leaving 6 bases unmatched. In DNA, the CDR3 is TGTGCCAGCAGCTTACGACGCGGGGGGAGCTACAATGAGCAGTTCTTC. Its translation: CASSLRRGGSYNEQFF.

This clonotype was picked up many times. This rearrangement joins TRBV7-2 to TRBJ1-3; no definite D call. The V and J ends lost 3 bases and 4 bases respectively, with 7 bases between them. The CDR3 loop spans 13 amino acids. Germline CDR1 is SGHTA and CDR2 is FQGNSA. The chain's CDR3 is CASSLYDGNTIYF. CDR3 bases: TGTGCCAGCAGCTTGTACGACGGAAACACCATATATTTT.

This clonotype was recorded a few times. V and J are TRBV7-8 and TRBJ2-3, with D unclear. CDR1 and CDR2 from the germline V gene are SGHVS and FQNEAQ. CDR3 length: 14 residues. Trimming pared 5 bases from V and 4 bases from J, leaving 13 bases between. CDR3: CASSLMSSADTQYF. The CDR3 nucleotides are TGTGCCAGCAGCCTAATGAGCTCGGCAGATACGCAGTATTTT. The complete variable domain, with remaining parts taken from reference TRBV7-8 and TRBJ2-3, reads GAGVSQSPRYKVAKRGQDVALRCDPISGHVSLFWYQQALGQGPEFLTYFQNEAQLDKSGLPSDRFFAERPEGSVSTLKIQRTQQEDSAVYLCASSLMSSADTQYFGPGTRLTVL.

This clonotype has just a few counts. This chain uses TRBV7-2 with TRBJ1-1, with D unclear. This CDR3 comprises 13 residues. V lost 0 bases and J lost 11, with 13 bases in between. Germline V gene sequence: CDR1 SGHTA, CDR2 FQGNSA. Here the CDR3 reads CASSLAHSPAAFF. The DNA of the CDR3 is TGTGCCAGCAGCTTAGCGCACAGCCCAGCGGCTTTCTTT. Full variable domain (remainder filled in from reference TRBV7-2 and TRBJ1-1): GAGVSQSPSNKVTEKGKDVELRCDPISGHTALYWYRQSLGQGLEFLIYFQGNSAPDKSGLPSDRFSAERTGGSVSTLTIQRTQQEDSAVYLCASSLAHSPAAFFGQGTRLTVV.

In its sample, this clonotype was seen many times. The chain couples TRBV12-5 to TRBJ2-3; either TRBD1 or TRBD2 may fit D (5 bases each). The CDR3 is made up of 16 amino acids. Trimming left V 7 bases short and J 2 bases short, with 19 bases between. CDR1 and CDR2 from the germline V gene are LGHNT and FRNRAP. The CDR3 DNA follows: TGTGCTAGTGATGGGACCGTAAATTGCCTCACAGATACGCAGTATTTT. Translation: CASDGTVNCLTDTQYF.

This clonotype was detected many times. The chain couples TRBV6-6 to TRBJ1-1; TRBD1 might be the D (5 bases). The CDR3 covers 15 residues. V lost 6 bases and J lost 0, with 14 bases in between. Per the germline V gene, CDR1 is MNHNY and CDR2 is SVGAGI (reference sequence). The CDR3: CASSKLQALNTEAFF. The CDR3 DNA reads as TGTGCCAGCAGCAAATTACAGGCCCTGAACACTGAAGCTTTCTTT.

This clonotype has a count of ten or more. J is TRBJ1-1 and V is TRBV12-3 or TRBV12-4; a weak D match, TRBD1 (5 bases). The ends were cut back, 5 bases at V and 8 bases at J, with 21 bases in the middle. This CDR3 is 15 amino acids long. The CDR3 DNA sequence: TGTGCCAGCAGTCTCTCGGGGACCATCTCAGGGGAAGCTTTCTTT. Translation: CASSLSGTISGEAFF.

This chain links TRBV7-2 with TRBJ2-7; a possible D gene is TRBD2 (5 bases). V lost 5 bases, J lost 6 bases, and 17 bases lay in between. The CDR3 runs 14 residues. Germline loops: CDR1 SGHTA, CDR2 FQGNSA. The CDR3 protein is CASSNLLALSEQYF. The CDR3 DNA is TGTGCCAGCAGCAATCTCCTAGCTCTTAGCGAGCAGTACTTC. Looking up the rest from reference TRBV7-2 and TRBJ2-7 gives the full variable domain: GAGVSQSPSNKVTEKGKDVELRCDPISGHTALYWYRQSLGQGLEFLIYFQGNSAPDKSGLPSDRFSAERTGGSVSTLTIQRTQQEDSAVYLCASSNLLALSEQYFGPGTRLTVT.

This clonotype has a count of ten or more. The chain recombines TRBV10-3 with TRBJ1-1, with TRBD1 identical over 7 bases. V was pared by 4 bases and J by 5 bases, with 4 bases of the junction left unmatched. Looked up from germline, CDR1 is ENHRY and CDR2 is SYGVKD. CDR3 length equals 13 residues. CDR3 DNA sequence: TGTGCCATCAGTGTAAAGGGGGCGACTGAAGCTTTCTTT. This sequence encodes CAISVKGATEAFF.

This clonotype has at least ten counts. The gene calls are TRBV4-3 and TRBJ2-7, with TRBD2 as a possible D gene (6 bases). Germline CDR1 is LGHNA and CDR2 is YSLEER. The CDR3 totals 18 residues. V shed 1 base and J shed 3 bases, with 22 bases lying between them. The CDR3 sequence: CASSQVPPRGGYGYEQYF. The DNA for the CDR3 is TGCGCCAGCAGCCAAGTACCCCCTCGAGGAGGGTACGGCTACGAGCAGTACTTC.

This clonotype showed up many times. The V call is TRBV25-1, the J call TRBJ1-2; TRBD1 is a possible D gene (5 bases). Trimming took off 8 bases at V and 11 bases at J, with 12 bases between the two ends. The CDR3 length is 10 residues. CDR1 and CDR2 from the germline V gene are MGHDK and SYGVNS. The CDR3 bases are TGTGCCAGCGGGGACGGTGGTTACACCTTC. It specifies CASGDGGYTF.

This clonotype was seen repeatedly, ten times or more. Compared with germline, one end of the junction differs, possibly owing to a read error. CDR3 sequence (DNA): TGCAGCTTTGAGGGACAGGGGACAGATACGCAGTATTTT. It encodes CSFEGQGTDTQYF. This rearrangement joins TRBV29-1 to TRBJ2-3; 10 positions agree with TRBD1. Germline V CDR1 and CDR2: SQVTM, ANQGSEA. The CDR3 spans 13 residues.

This clonotype was seen at least ten times. This sequence joins TRBV20-1 and TRBJ2-3; D may be TRBD1 (7 bases). CDR1 and CDR2 (germline): DFQATT, SNEGSKA (reference sequence). Deletions cut 6 bases from V and 3 bases from J, with 13 bases between. There are 13 residues in the CDR3. CDR3 nucleotides: TGCAGTGCCAGGGGGGCTCCTACAGATACGCAGTATTTT. It yields the protein CSARGAPTDTQYF.